The clone carrying this TCR beta chain was recorded many times. Its antigen is not known. What was amplified from RNA transcripts were TCR beta CDR3 regions. Primed by the HTBI set, a first-round RT-PCR was run on the TCR CDR3. A single record per CDR3 protein comes from TCRdb applying MiXCR to the multiplex PCR reads. This table holds 640,000 or so distinct CDR3 sequences, 11% to 15% found once. Diagnosing involved the use of clinical symptoms, serum thyroxine and TRAb, thyroid ultrasound and orbital computed tomography. The PBMCs were sourced from fresh peripheral blood (about 9.7 ml). The data were obtained in a study of T cells in Graves' hyperthyroidism and ophthalmopathy. Study-level results: Most thyroid clonotypes with frequency above 0.001 were detected in blood.

Trimming cost V 8 bases and J 1 base, with 17 bases left between them. The germline gives CDR1 GTSNPN, CDR2 SVGIG (reference sequence). The CDR3 has 15 amino acids. This chain connects TRBV30 to TRBJ2-2; D is perhaps TRBD1 (5 bases). Sequenced sample: blood. This clonotype was sampled from a woman aged 18-30 years with Graves' ophthalmopathy. The CDR3 bases are TGTGCCGGGGCCCCGGCGGTGGGGAACACCGGGGAGCTGTTTTTT. Translated, it gives CAGAPAVGNTGELFF. Drawing the rest from reference TRBV30 and TRBJ2-2, the complete variable domain is SQTIHQWPATLVQPVGSPLSLECTVEGTSNPNLYWYRQAAGRGLQLLFYSVGIGQISSEVPQNLSASRPQDRQFILSSKKLLLSDSGFYLCAGAPAVGNTGELFFGEGSRLTVL.